The rows below give T cell receptor beta chains drawn from one sample of a study of post-analysis software for immune sequencing data. TCRdb reanalysed the PCR reads using MiXCR and keeps one entry per CDR3 protein. Here the sample spans hundreds of thousands of distinct CDR3 sequences, about 32% being singletons. Sample: blood. The receptors here all came from a girl aged 10 to 17 with multiple sclerosis. Each CDR3 is given with its conserved first and last residue. A D gene is named only where the DNA matches it firmly. Not all rows give a size; the values are once, few, many and, for expanded clones, a class.

cdr3_length,j_call,d_call,v_call,clone_size,cdr3_nt,cdr3_aa
16,TRBJ2-5,TRBD2,TRBV28,NA,TGTGCCAGCAGTTTTCCGGGGACTAGCGGGAGAGAGACCCAGTACTTC,CASSFPGTSGRETQYF
15,TRBJ2-7,NA,TRBV5-1,NA,TGCGCCAGCAGCTTGGAGGCCATCAGCTCCTACGAGCAGTACTTC,CASSLEAISSYEQYF
14,TRBJ2-1,TRBD2,TRBV20-1,few,TGCAGTGCTAGAGCCCTAGCGGGGATCCATGAGCAGTTCTTC,CSARALAGIHEQFF
13,TRBJ1-5,NA,TRBV2,NA,TGTGCCAGCAGTGAGTTGGGGGGTCAGCCCCAGCATTTT,CASSELGGQPQHF
11,TRBJ2-7,TRBD1,TRBV7-9,NA,TGTGCCACCTCGTCAGGGGGCGAGCAGTACTTC,CATSSGGEQYF
16,TRBJ2-3,NA,TRBV20-1,NA,TGCAGTGCTGAGGAGGCAGGAACCCGCGGCACAGATACGCAGTATTTT,CSAEEAGTRGTDTQYF
14,TRBJ2-3,NA,TRBV27,few,TGTGCCACCAAGCGGGTTATAGGCACAGATACGCAGTATTTT,CATKRVIGTDTQYF
15,TRBJ1-5,NA,TRBV6-2/TRBV6-3,few,TGTGCCAGCAGTTCGCCTCGATCCGGCAATCAGCCCCAGCATTTT,CASSSPRSGNQPQHF
17,TRBJ2-1,TRBD2,TRBV5-1,NA,TGCGCCAGCAGCTTGTACCCGCCGCGGGAGGGCTTGTATGAGCAGTTCTTC,CASSLYPPREGLYEQFF
15,TRBJ2-5,TRBD2,TRBV12-3/TRBV12-4,NA,TGTGCCTGCAGTTTGACTAGCGGGAGCAAAAATGAGCAGTACTTC,CACSLTSGSKNEQYF
15,TRBJ2-1,TRBD1,TRBV7-2,few,TGTGCCAGCAGCTTAGACAGTGGCAGGGGGAATGAGCAGTTCTTC,CASSLDSGRGNEQFF
14,TRBJ2-7,NA,TRBV12-3/TRBV12-4,few,TGTGCCAGCAGTTTCCCCGGGAACTCCTACGAGCAGTACTTC,CASSFPGNSYEQYF
14,TRBJ2-5,TRBD2,TRBV20-1,NA,TGCAGTGCTAGAGTTGCGGGAGCCCAAGAGACCCAGTACTTC,CSARVAGAQETQYF
12,TRBJ1-5,NA,TRBV10-3,NA,TGTGCCATCGTTTTTAGCAATCAGCCCCAGCATTTT,CAIVFSNQPQHF
13,TRBJ2-1,NA,TRBV24-1,few,TGTGCCGCCAGTGTAGGGACCCGCAATGAGCAGTTCTTC,CAASVGTRNEQFF
12,TRBJ2-5,NA,TRBV27,NA,TGTGCCAGCAGTTATACAGGGGGGGAGCAGTACTTC,CASSYTGGEQYF
11,TRBJ2-3,NA,TRBV2,few,TGTGCCAGCAGTCCCGATCCGATCCGGTATTTT,CASSPDPIRYF
14,TRBJ1-4,NA,TRBV20-1,NA,TGCAGTGCAAGGGCGACAGGAACTAATGAAAAACTGTTTTTT,CSARATGTNEKLFF
14,TRBJ1-1,NA,TRBV6-5,NA,TGTGCCAGCACCCCGCGGACAACGAACACTGAAGCTTTCTTT,CASTPRTTNTEAFF
15,TRBJ2-3,NA,TRBV5-1,NA,TGCGCCAGCAGCTTACCAAGTTGGAGCACAGATACGCAGTATTTT,CASSLPSWSTDTQYF
16,TRBJ2-5,NA,TRBV24-1,NA,TGTGCCACCAGTGAACTGACGGGGTATCCCTACAATGAGCAGTACTTC,CATSELTGYPYNEQYF
16,TRBJ2-1,NA,TRBV20-1,NA,TGCAGTGCTAGACTTCAACAAGCGAGCTCCTACAATGAGCAGTTCTTC,CSARLQQASSYNEQFF
13,TRBJ2-7,NA,TRBV4-3,many,TGCGCCAGCAGCCAAGACGAGGGGGGCGAGCAGTACTTC,CASSQDEGGEQYF
15,TRBJ2-3,TRBD1,TRBV7-2,few,TGTGCCAGCAGCCCACCGGGACAGGGTAAAGATACGCAGTATTTT,CASSPPGQGKDTQYF
15,TRBJ2-1,TRBD1,TRBV11-2,NA,TGTGCCAGCAGCTTAGGAGGGACAGGGAACAATGAGCAGTTCTTC,CASSLGGTGNNEQFF
13,TRBJ2-3,NA,TRBV28,NA,TGTGCCAGCACGTCGGGGGGCACAGATACGCAGTATTTT,CASTSGGTDTQYF
20,TRBJ2-5,TRBD2,TRBV20-1,few,TGCAGTGCTAGAGTTCCGAAGGTCCGTAGCGGGAGGAGCCCCTACAATGAGCAGTACTTC,CSARVPKVRSGRSPYNEQYF
15,TRBJ1-4,TRBD1,TRBV29-1,NA,TGCAGCGTTGAAGGAATTACAGGGGAGGGTGAAAAACTGTTTTTT,CSVEGITGEGEKLFF
14,TRBJ1-2,NA,TRBV28,NA,TGTGCCAGCAGTAGGCCCCCGGGCCTCTATGGCTACACCTTC,CASSRPPGLYGYTF
15,TRBJ1-1,NA,TRBV28,few,TGTGCCAGCAGGGGGGGTGGGTCCTCTAGGAGGGAAGCTTTCTTT,CASRGGGSSRREAFF
12,TRBJ2-7,NA,TRBV29-1,few,TGCGGCGTTGAAATGGCCCCCTACGAGCAGTACTTC,CGVEMAPYEQYF
14,TRBJ1-1,NA,TRBV12-3/TRBV12-4,NA,TGTGCCAGCAGCCTCAGGGGCGCGAACACTGAAGCTTTCTTT,CASSLRGANTEAFF
16,TRBJ1-1,NA,TRBV18,NA,TGTGCCAGCTCACCAAGGTCCGGAGAAACGGTGGCTGAAGCTTTCTTT,CASSPRSGETVAEAFF
12,TRBJ1-2,NA,TRBV28,few,TGTGCCAGCCGTCCCGACCGTGATGGCTACACCTTC,CASRPDRDGYTF
15,TRBJ1-1,NA,TRBV5-1,NA,TGCGCCAGCAGCTTCTCACAGGGTCGGGACACTGAAGCTTTCTTT,CASSFSQGRDTEAFF
13,TRBJ2-6,NA,TRBV6-1,few,TGTGCCAGCACTGGCAGGGAGAACAACGTCCTGACTTTC,CASTGRENNVLTF
18,TRBJ1-2,TRBD1,TRBV6-1,few,TGTGCCAGCAGTCTCCTCCCGGGACAGGGGGCGCGGAGCTATGGCTACACCTTC,CASSLLPGQGARSYGYTF
15,TRBJ2-5,TRBD2,TRBV7-2,NA,TGTGCCAGCAGCCCTGGTATTAGCGGGAGAGAGACCCAGTACTTC,CASSPGISGRETQYF
14,TRBJ1-6,TRBD1,TRBV9,NA,TGTGCCAGCACCGAGGGACAGCTTAATTCACCCCTCCACTTT,CASTEGQLNSPLHF
15,TRBJ2-3,NA,TRBV7-8,NA,TGTGCCAGCAGGAAAAGGATAGCGATCCCAGATACGCAGTATTTT,CASRKRIAIPDTQYF
16,TRBJ2-2,TRBD2,TRBV12-3/TRBV12-4,NA,TGTGCCAGCAGTTTTCTAGCGGGAACGAACGCCGGGGAGCTGTTTTTT,CASSFLAGTNAGELFF
20,TRBJ2-1,NA,TRBV18,NA,TGTGCCAGCTCACCGGTTTCCGGCAGGTCAGTAGCGAGCTCCTACAATGAGCAGTTCTTC,CASSPVSGRSVASSYNEQFF
15,TRBJ2-3,NA,TRBV29-1,NA,TGCAGCCTTAAACTAGCCGACTTTCCCACAGATACGCAGTATTTT,CSLKLADFPTDTQYF
18,TRBJ2-3,NA,TRBV7-2,NA,TGTGCCAGCAGCTTAATACCTGCGGGGGCGGGGAGCGCAGATACGCAGTATTTT,CASSLIPAGAGSADTQYF
14,TRBJ1-6,NA,TRBV9,NA,TGTGCCAGCAGCGTCGTGGGGAAAGATTCACCCCTCCACTTT,CASSVVGKDSPLHF
14,TRBJ2-1,NA,TRBV6-4,few,TGTGCCAGCAGTGATAAAGGGGCAAGAGATGAGCAGTTCTTC,CASSDKGARDEQFF
18,TRBJ1-4,NA,TRBV5-6,NA,TGTGCCAGCAGCTCAACGACTAGGGCGCAGCGCCATAATGAAAAACTGTTTTTT,CASSSTTRAQRHNEKLFF
14,TRBJ2-5,NA,TRBV7-9,NA,TGTGCCAGCAGCTTTGCCGGGGGACAAGAGACCCAGTACTTC,CASSFAGGQETQYF
14,TRBJ2-5,NA,TRBV10-3,NA,TGTGCCATCAGTGAGAAACGGCCTCAAGAGACCCAGTACTTC,CAISEKRPQETQYF
14,TRBJ2-3,NA,TRBV28,few,TGTGCCAGCAGTGCTTCGATGGCGGGGGATACGCAGTATTTT,CASSASMAGDTQYF